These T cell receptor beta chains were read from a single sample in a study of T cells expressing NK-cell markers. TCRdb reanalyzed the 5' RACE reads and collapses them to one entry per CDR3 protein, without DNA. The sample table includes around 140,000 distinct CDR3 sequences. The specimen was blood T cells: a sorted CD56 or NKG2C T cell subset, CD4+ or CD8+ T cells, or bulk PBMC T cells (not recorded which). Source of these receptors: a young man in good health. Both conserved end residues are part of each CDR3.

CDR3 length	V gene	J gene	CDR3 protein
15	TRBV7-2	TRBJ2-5	CASSLVLAGQETQYF
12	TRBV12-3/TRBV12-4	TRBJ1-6	CASSLQNSPLHF
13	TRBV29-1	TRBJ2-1	CSVRDSLPNEQFF
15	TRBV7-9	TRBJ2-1	CASSLVSPEWDEQFF
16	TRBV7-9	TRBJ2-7	CASSGGGAATNYEQYF
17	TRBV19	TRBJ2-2	CASTPGLPTLNTGELFF
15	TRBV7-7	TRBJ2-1	CASSSLAGGQDEQFF
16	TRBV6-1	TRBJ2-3	CASTYSVGGTTDTQYF
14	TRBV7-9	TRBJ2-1	CASHRGDQYNEQFF
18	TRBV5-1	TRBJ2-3	CASSTPGQGEVSTDTQYF
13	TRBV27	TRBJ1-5	CASSDRGGQPQHF
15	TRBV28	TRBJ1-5	CASSLLVLDNQPQHF
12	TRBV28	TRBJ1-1	CASSLTLSEAFF
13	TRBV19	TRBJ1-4	CASETGLGEKLFF
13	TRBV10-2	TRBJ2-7	CASCSRGAYEQYF
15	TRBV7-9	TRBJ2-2	CASTSRDRGTGELFF
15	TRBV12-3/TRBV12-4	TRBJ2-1	CASSLEPGGTNEQFF
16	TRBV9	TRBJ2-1	CASSVELAGGYNEQFF
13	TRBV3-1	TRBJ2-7	CASSQRSKAEQYF
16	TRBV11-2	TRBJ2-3	CASSLAAGPSTDTQYF
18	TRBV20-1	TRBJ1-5	CSARSSGTGTFSNQPQHF
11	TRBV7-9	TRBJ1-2	CASSTGQPYTF
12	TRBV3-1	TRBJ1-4	CASSQSGEKLFF
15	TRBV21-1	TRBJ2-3	CASKILAGSTDTQYF
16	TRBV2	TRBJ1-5	CASSESRAHSNQPQHF